Listed here are 14 T cell receptor beta chains from one sample, sequenced in a study of T cell responses to AZD1222 COVID-19 vaccine. The table came from immunoSEQ multiplex PCR; TCRdb's copy has only in-frame clones and leaves some out. The sample has under 150,000 clones, 90% to 95% seen once. Specimen: peripheral blood, collected on day 0 of AZD1222 vaccination. Every receptor here comes from an adult in good health.

This chain uses TRBV6-5 with TRBJ2-1; the match to TRBD2 covers 10 bases. Germline V gene data show CDR1 as MNHEY and CDR2 as SVGAGI. CDR3 size: 15 residues. J lost 4 bases, V lost 6 bases, and 6 bases had no gene match. This CDR3 reads CASSQRTSGYNEQFF. The CDR3 bases are TGTGCCAGCAGCCAGCGGACTAGCGGATACAATGAGCAGTTCTTC.

CDR3 region: CASSSPYEQYF. In DNA form, the CDR3 reads TGTGCCAGCAGTTCGCCCTACGAGCAGTACTTC. The V and J genes are TRBV27 and TRBJ2-7; D uncertain. This CDR3 is built from 11 residues. V lost 4 bases and J 2 bases, leaving 3 bases between the germline ends. The germline CDR1 and CDR2 sequences are MNHEY and SMNVEV (reference sequence).

The chain recombines TRBV7-2 with TRBJ2-2; a possible D gene is TRBD2 (5 bases). The germline V and J ends were trimmed by 4 bases and 5 bases, with 14 bases remaining between them. This CDR3 has 15 amino acids. Germline V gene sequence: CDR1 SGHTA, CDR2 FQGNSA. This chain's CDR3 is CASSSQPTSTGELFF. In nucleotides, the CDR3 is TGTGCCAGCAGCTCACAACCAACTAGTACCGGGGAGCTGTTTTTT.

The chain is built from TRBV4-3 and TRBJ2-7; 11 positions agree with TRBD1. Germline CDR1 reads LGHNA; CDR2 reads YSLEER. V dropped 4 bases and J dropped 2; count of bases not matched to a gene: 4. The CDR3 totals 15 residues. The CDR3 spells CASSRGQGAPYEQYF. DNA for the CDR3: TGCGCCAGCAGCCGCGGACAGGGGGCCCCCTACGAGCAGTACTTC.

The chain combines TRBV6-5 with TRBJ2-1, with 7 positions matching TRBD2. Germline CDR1 MNHEY, CDR2 SVGAGI. With V trimmed by 6 bases and J by 5 bases, 7 bases remained unmatched. The CDR3 extends over 14 amino acids. The CDR3: CASSPRGGHNEQFF. The CDR3 coding sequence is TGTGCCAGCAGCCCCCGGGGAGGGCACAATGAGCAGTTCTTC.

The V and J genes are TRBV19 and TRBJ1-2; 8 bases agree with TRBD1. In germline, CDR1 is LNHDA, CDR2 SQIVND (reference sequence). V gave up 7 bases and J gave up 7 bases; unmatched junction bases: 11. This CDR3 is built from 14 residues. CDR3: CASTLGQGARGYTF. The CDR3 nucleotides are TGTGCCAGTACCCTAGGACAGGGTGCTCGTGGCTACACCTTC.

This sequence joins TRBV7-9 and TRBJ1-1; a possible D gene is TRBD1 (5 bases). This CDR3 has 15 residues. Trimming removed 1 base from V and 1 base from J, with 10 bases in between. Germline V lookup: CDR1 SEHNR, CDR2 FQNEAQ (reference sequence). CDR3 sequence (DNA): TGTGCCAGCAGCTTAGTGGGGGGATGGAACACTGAAGCTTTCTTT. Amino acids: CASSLVGGWNTEAFF.

This clone appeared a few times. The V call is TRBV7-2, the J call TRBJ2-7; D remains unclear. The V gene's germline CDR1 is SGHTA and CDR2 FQGNSA. Trimming shortened V by 4 bases and J by 4 bases, and 5 bases separated the two germline ends. The CDR3 extends over 11 amino acids. Here the CDR3 reads CASSSLYEQYF. CDR3 in DNA: TGTGCCAGCAGCTCCCTTTACGAGCAGTACTTC. The full variable domain, with the rest looked up from reference TRBV7-2 and TRBJ2-7, is GAGVSQSPSNKVTEKGKDVELRCDPISGHTALYWYRQSLGQGLEFLIYFQGNSAPDKSGLPSDRFSAERTGGSVSTLTIQRTQQEDSAVYLCASSSLYEQYFGPGTRLTVT.

The rearrangement uses TRBV5-4 and TRBJ2-3, with a tentative D call TRBD2 (5 bases). The CDR3 is 15 residues long. The V gene's germline CDR1 is SGHNT and CDR2 YYREEE (reference sequence). Trimming left V 4 bases short and J 0 bases short, with 12 bases between. CDR3 sequence (DNA): TGTGCCAGCAGCGCAGAGGGTCAGAGCACAGATACGCAGTATTTT. Translated, it gives CASSAEGQSTDTQYF.

This clone showed up just once. The V and J genes are TRBV19 and TRBJ1-5, with no clear D. CDR3 length: 15 residues. Trimming took off 7 bases at V and 2 bases at J, with 15 bases between the two ends. Germline CDR1 and CDR2: LNHDA and SQIVND (reference sequence). The CDR3 here is CASTLSGMGNQPQHF. The CDR3 DNA follows: TGTGCCAGTACTCTGTCCGGGATGGGCAATCAGCCCCAGCATTTT.

V is TRBV9 and J is TRBJ2-7; D is perhaps TRBD2 (6 bases). Germline CDR1 is SGDLS and CDR2 is YYNGEE. The CDR3 covers 14 residues. Trimming left V 0 bases short and J 2 bases short, with 9 bases between. The CDR3 coding sequence is TGTGCCAGCAGCGTAGACCGGACTACCTACGAGCAGTACTTC. Translation: CASSVDRTTYEQYF.

The rearrangement links TRBV19 to TRBJ1-6; D is possibly TRBD1 (5 bases). The germline gives CDR1 LNHDA, CDR2 SQIVND (reference sequence). The CDR3 sequence is 18 residues long. Trimming cost V 3 bases and J 9 bases, with 24 bases left between them. As DNA, the CDR3 is TGTGCCAGTAGTATGGGCGGGACGTCGAAGAAGGACCCTTCACCCCTCCACTTT. Protein sequence: CASSMGGTSKKDPSPLHF.

V usage is TRBV5-5 and J usage is TRBJ2-1; tentative D call: TRBD2 (6 bases). This CDR3 is 15 amino acids long. CDR1 is SGHKS, CDR2 YYEKEE, per germline (reference sequence). Trimming shortened V by 3 bases and J by 1 base, and 11 bases separated the two germline ends. This chain's CDR3 is CASSWVSGSYNEQFF. The CDR3 region has the DNA TGTGCCAGCAGCTGGGTAAGCGGGTCCTACAATGAGCAGTTCTTC.

This clone occurred a few times. The genes are TRBV6-4 and TRBJ2-6, with a possible D match to TRBD1 (5 bases). The CDR3 covers 15 residues. Germline values: CDR1 MRHNA, CDR2 SNTAGT. Trimming stripped 0 bases from V and 2 bases from J, with 5 bases between. CDR3: CASSDSGAGANVLTF. Here the CDR3 DNA reads TGTGCCAGCAGTGACTCAGGGGCTGGGGCCAACGTCCTGACTTTC.